Presented here are 9 T cell receptor beta chains from one specimen sequenced in a study of cytomegalovirus exposure and HLA in healthy donors. Researchers ran the PCR with 60 Vbeta and 13 Jbeta primers. Method: immunoSEQ multiplex PCR; TCRdb's copy keeps in-frame clones and lacks some. The sample holds hundreds of thousands of clones, approximately 80% seen once. What was sequenced was PBMCs. The receptors stem from a girl between 10 and 17 years old in good health and CMV-seronegative.

This clone appeared once. This rearrangement joins TRBV2 to TRBJ2-5; TRBD1 matches 7 bases. This CDR3 comprises 17 residues. Germline V lookup: CDR1 SNHLY, CDR2 FYNNEI. The ends lost 6 bases at V and 1 base at J; junction bases unmatched: 14. Here the CDR3 reads CASRDRTRGRSQETQYF. CDR3 sequence (DNA): TGTGCCAGCAGGGACAGGACGAGGGGTCGTAGCCAAGAGACCCAGTACTTC.

J is TRBJ2-3 and V is TRBV7-2; D is undetermined. Germline V gene data show CDR1 as SGHTA and CDR2 as FQGNSA. Trimming removed 2 bases from V and 2 bases from J, with 17 bases in between. CDR3 size: 17 residues. Here the CDR3 DNA reads TGTGCCAGCAGCTTACCCCCGTGGCGGCCCCACACAGATACGCAGTATTTT. Amino acid sequence: CASSLPPWRPHTDTQYF.

CDR3 nucleotides: TGTGCCAGCAGCTCCGCAGGGCGATCGTTTGGCTACACCTTC. Amino acid sequence: CASSSAGRSFGYTF. J is TRBJ1-2 and V is TRBV11-2, with a tentative D call TRBD1 (5 bases). Germline V gene lookup returns CDR1 SGHAT and CDR2 FQNNGV. This CDR3 spans 14 amino acids. Deletions cut 4 bases from V and 7 bases from J, with 16 bases between.

The V gene is TRBV7-2, the J gene TRBJ1-5, with D possibly matching TRBD1 (5 bases). There are 14 residues in the CDR3. With 1 base removed from V and 5 bases from J, the gap between germline ends came to 9 bases. Per germline, CDR1 SGHTA and CDR2 FQGNSA. Here the CDR3 reads CASSLEVGDQPQHF. DNA of the CDR3: TGTGCCAGCAGCTTAGAGGTAGGGGATCAGCCCCAGCATTTT.

The CDR3 DNA is TGTGCCAGCAGCCTCCTGACTGACGTCTCCTACAATGAGCAGTTCTTC. It specifies CASSLLTDVSYNEQFF. V usage is TRBV5-5 and J usage is TRBJ2-1; D not resolved. Germline-derived CDR1 and CDR2 are SGHKS and YYEKEE (reference sequence). The CDR3 has 16 residues. Between the trimmed V and J ends, which lost 4 bases and 0 bases, there was a span of 14 bases.

The gene calls are TRBV28 and TRBJ2-2; D is perhaps TRBD2 (5 bases). The CDR3 is 15 residues long. Germline CDR1 reads MDHEN; CDR2 reads SYDVKM. Trimming shortened V by 5 bases and J by 0 bases, and 10 bases separated the two germline ends. The CDR3 protein is CASSRRKTNTGELFF. CDR3 DNA sequence: TGTGCCAGCAGTCGGAGGAAAACGAACACCGGGGAGCTGTTTTTT.

This chain connects TRBV5-6 to TRBJ1-3; D is uncertain. The germline CDR1 and CDR2 sequences are SGHDT and YYEEEE. Trimming took off 2 bases at V and 9 bases at J, with 12 bases between the two ends. This CDR3 has 13 residues. The CDR3 DNA reads TGTGCCAGCAGCTTCGGGTTTGGAGGCACCATATATTTT. This translates into CASSFGFGGTIYF.

This clone was detected only once. This chain uses TRBV5-4 with TRBJ1-6; 10 bases match TRBD1. The CDR3 is made up of 14 amino acids. With 3 bases clipped from V and 10 bases from J, the junction kept 4 bases outside the gene matches. In germline, CDR1 is SGHNT, CDR2 YYREEE (reference sequence). The CDR3 DNA is TGTGCCAGCAGCTGGGGACAGGGGAACTCACCCCTCCACTTT. It encodes CASSWGQGNSPLHF.

The genes are TRBV7-8 and TRBJ1-2; 9 bases fit TRBD1. CDR3 size: 18 residues. From germline, CDR1 is SGHVS and CDR2 FQNEAQ. V trimming: 5 bases; J trimming: 5 bases; junction bases outside the gene matches: 18. The CDR3 reads CASSTRTGTGNLGYGYTF. The CDR3 bases are TGTGCCAGCAGCACCAGGACCGGGACAGGGAATTTAGGGTATGGCTACACCTTC.